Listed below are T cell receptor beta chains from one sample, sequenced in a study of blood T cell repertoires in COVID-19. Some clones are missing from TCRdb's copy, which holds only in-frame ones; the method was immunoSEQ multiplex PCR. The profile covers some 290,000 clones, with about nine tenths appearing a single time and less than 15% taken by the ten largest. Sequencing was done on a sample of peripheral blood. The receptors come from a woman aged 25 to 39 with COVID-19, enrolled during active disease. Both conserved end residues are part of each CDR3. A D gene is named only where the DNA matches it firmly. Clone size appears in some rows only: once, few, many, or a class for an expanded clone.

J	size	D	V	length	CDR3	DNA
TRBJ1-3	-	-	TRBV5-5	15	CASSFGKAYLNTIYF	TGTGCCAGCAGCTTCGGGAAAGCTTATTTAAACACCATATATTTT
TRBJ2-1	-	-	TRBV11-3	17	CASSPMSGRRSYNEQFF	TGTGCCAGCAGCCCGATGTCTGGGAGGAGGTCCTACAATGAGCAGTTCTTC
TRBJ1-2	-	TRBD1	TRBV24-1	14	CATSDLGTGNGYTF	TGTGCCACCAGTGATTTGGGGACAGGGAACGGCTACACCTTC
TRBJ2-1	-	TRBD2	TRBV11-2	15	CASSLGGGTTNEQFF	TGTGCCAGCAGCTTAGGGGGAGGGACTACCAATGAGCAGTTCTTC
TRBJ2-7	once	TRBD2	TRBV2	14	CASSATSGADEQYF	TGTGCCAGCAGTGCGACTAGCGGGGCGGACGAGCAGTACTTC
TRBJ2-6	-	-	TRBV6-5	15	CASSTQGSGANVLTF	TGTGCCAGCAGTACCCAGGGCTCTGGGGCCAACGTCCTGACTTTC
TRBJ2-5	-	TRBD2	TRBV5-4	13	CASSSGLEETQYF	TGTGCCAGCAGCTCAGGACTAGAAGAGACCCAGTACTTC
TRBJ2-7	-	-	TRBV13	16	CASSFLVRGQSNEQYF	TGTGCCAGCAGCTTCCTGGTGCGGGGGCAGAGTAACGAGCAGTACTTC
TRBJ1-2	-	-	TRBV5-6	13	CASSPDNNYGYTF	TGTGCCAGCAGCCCGGACAATAACTATGGCTACACCTTC
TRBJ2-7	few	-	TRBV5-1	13	CASREEHSYEQYF	TGCGCCAGCAGAGAGGAGCATTCCTACGAGCAGTACTTC
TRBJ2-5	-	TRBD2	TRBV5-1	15	CASSSGTSGQETQYF	TGCGCCAGCAGCTCCGGGACTAGCGGGCAAGAGACCCAGTACTTC
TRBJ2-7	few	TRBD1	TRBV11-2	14	CASSIQGARYEQYF	TGTGCCAGCAGCATACAGGGGGCACGTTACGAGCAGTACTTC
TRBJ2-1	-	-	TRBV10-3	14	CAIRNRLDGNEQFF	TGTGCCATCAGGAACCGACTAGACGGGAATGAGCAGTTCTTC
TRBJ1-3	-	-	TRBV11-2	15	CASSPPPTGGNTIYF	TGTGCCAGCAGCCCCCCACCTACAGGGGGAAACACCATATATTTT
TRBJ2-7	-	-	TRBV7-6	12	CASSPDGSEQYF	TGTGCCAGCAGCCCAGACGGGTCCGAGCAGTACTTC
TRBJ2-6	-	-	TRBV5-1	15	CASSLDPSGANVLTF	TGCGCCAGCAGCTTGGATCCGTCTGGGGCCAACGTCCTGACTTTC
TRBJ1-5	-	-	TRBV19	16	CASSIHSDYSNQPQHF	TGTGCCAGTAGTATACATAGCGATTATAGCAATCAGCCCCAGCATTTT
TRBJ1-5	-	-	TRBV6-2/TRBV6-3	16	CASSHESGWINQPQHF	TGTGCCAGCAGCCACGAGTCCGGGTGGATAAATCAGCCCCAGCATTTT
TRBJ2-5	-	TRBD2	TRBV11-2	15	CASSLERGVQETQYF	TGTGCCAGCAGCTTAGAGCGGGGGGTCCAAGAGACCCAGTACTTC
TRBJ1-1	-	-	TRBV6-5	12	CASSPLRGEAFF	TGTGCCAGCAGTCCCCTCCGGGGGGAAGCTTTCTTT
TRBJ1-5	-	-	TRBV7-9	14	CASSRGELNQPQHF	TGTGCCAGCAGCCGGGGGGAGCTCAATCAGCCCCAGCATTTT
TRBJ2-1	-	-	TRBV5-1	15	CASSFLHQGVDEQFF	TGCGCCAGCAGCTTTCTTCATCAAGGGGTCGATGAGCAGTTCTTC